The 5 T cell receptor beta chains reported below all come from one sample, sequenced in a study of cytomegalovirus exposure and HLA in healthy donors. PCR amplification relied on 60 Vbeta primers (plus 13 Jbeta primers). Assay: immunoSEQ multiplex PCR; the TCRdb copy retains only in-frame clones and omits some. The specimen's table records about 150,000 clones. The material sequenced was PBMCs. Receptors originate from a woman aged 50 to 60 in good health and CMV-seronegative.

V gene TRBV7-8 combines with J gene TRBJ2-7; 8 nucleotides align to TRBD1. CDR3 length equals 15 residues. V lost 1 base and J lost 4; bases outside the gene matches: 6. Germline V gene data show CDR1 as SGHVS and CDR2 as FQNEAQ. The CDR3 nucleotides read TGTGCCAGCAGCTTAGGTTGGGGACAGGAGTACGAGCAGTACTTC. This translates into CASSLGWGQEYEQYF.

This chain joins TRBV30 and TRBJ1-2; maybe TRBD1 (6 bases). Looked up from germline, CDR1 is GTSNPN and CDR2 is SVGIG (reference sequence). CDR3 length equals 16 residues. V was shortened by 0 bases and J by 8 bases, with 22 bases between the two germline ends. The CDR3 sequence is CAWSVRGTGLFWGYTF. The CDR3 bases are TGTGCCTGGAGTGTAAGGGGAACAGGGCTCTTCTGGGGCTACACCTTC.

The genes are TRBV9 and TRBJ2-2; D gene ambiguous. V gave up 0 bases and J gave up 4 bases, with 10 bases separating them. The CDR3 extends over 15 amino acids. Germline CDR1 reads SGDLS; CDR2 reads YYNGEE. CDR3: CASSVVESVTGELFF. Written as DNA, the CDR3 is TGTGCCAGCAGCGTAGTAGAATCGGTCACCGGGGAGCTGTTTTTT.

V is TRBV7-3 and J is TRBJ1-1; 7 bases line up with TRBD1. From germline, CDR1 is SGHTA and CDR2 FQGTGA. V dropped 6 bases and J dropped 4; count of bases not matched to a gene: 8. The CDR3 length is 14 residues. Written as DNA, the CDR3 is TGTGCCAGCAGGCCACAGGGGAGGAGCACTGAAGCTTTCTTT. The encoded protein is CASRPQGRSTEAFF.

This sequence joins TRBV2 and TRBJ1-1; no firm D call. CDR3 size: 14 residues. V was cut by 6 bases and J by 3 bases, with 14 bases left in between. The V gene's germline CDR1 is SNHLY and CDR2 FYNNEI. CDR3 DNA sequence: TGTGCCAGCAGAGGGAGGAAAGGGTACACTGAAGCTTTCTTT. Its protein is CASRGRKGYTEAFF. The full variable domain, in which reference TRBV2 and TRBJ1-1 provide the parts outside the CDR3, is EPEVTQTPSHQVTQMGQEVILRCVPISNHLYFYWYRQILGQKVEFLVSFYNNEISEKSEIFDDQFSVERPDGSNFTLKIRSTKLEDSAMYFCASRGRKGYTEAFFGQGTRLTVV.